The TCR beta chain described here comes from a study of CD8 T cells in ankylosing spondylitis. Study-wide findings and caveats: The clones that were linked to disease were reported to be significantly enriched in matched synovial fluid samples from ankylosing spondylitis patients. Existing reports had already noted some motif variants in reactive arthritis synovial fluid and blood.

There are 16 residues in the CDR3. The V gene's germline CDR1 is LGHNA and CDR2 YSLEER. The V end lost 0 bases, the J end lost 8 bases, and 14 bases lay between the germline ends. The table lists this clonotype with many counts. Its matching antigen is unknown. Quantitative 5'-RACE with molecular barcodes was used to make the TCR beta libraries. TCRdb reprocessed the 5' RACE reads via MiXCR and lists one record per CDR3 protein. The top ten clones hold approximately 3.3% of a sample with 100,000 to 150,000 distinct CDR3 sequences, about a tenth of them seen once. This sequence was found in a male donor with ankylosing spondylitis or in good health (not recorded which). The gene calls are TRBV4-3 and TRBJ1-6; perhaps TRBD1 as D (6 bases). The sequenced sample was blood, either unsorted or a sorted T cell fraction (not recorded which). The CDR3 here is CASSQDFRGAHSPLHF. DNA for the CDR3: TGCGCCAGCAGCCAAGATTTCCGGGGGGCCCATTCACCCCTCCACTTT.